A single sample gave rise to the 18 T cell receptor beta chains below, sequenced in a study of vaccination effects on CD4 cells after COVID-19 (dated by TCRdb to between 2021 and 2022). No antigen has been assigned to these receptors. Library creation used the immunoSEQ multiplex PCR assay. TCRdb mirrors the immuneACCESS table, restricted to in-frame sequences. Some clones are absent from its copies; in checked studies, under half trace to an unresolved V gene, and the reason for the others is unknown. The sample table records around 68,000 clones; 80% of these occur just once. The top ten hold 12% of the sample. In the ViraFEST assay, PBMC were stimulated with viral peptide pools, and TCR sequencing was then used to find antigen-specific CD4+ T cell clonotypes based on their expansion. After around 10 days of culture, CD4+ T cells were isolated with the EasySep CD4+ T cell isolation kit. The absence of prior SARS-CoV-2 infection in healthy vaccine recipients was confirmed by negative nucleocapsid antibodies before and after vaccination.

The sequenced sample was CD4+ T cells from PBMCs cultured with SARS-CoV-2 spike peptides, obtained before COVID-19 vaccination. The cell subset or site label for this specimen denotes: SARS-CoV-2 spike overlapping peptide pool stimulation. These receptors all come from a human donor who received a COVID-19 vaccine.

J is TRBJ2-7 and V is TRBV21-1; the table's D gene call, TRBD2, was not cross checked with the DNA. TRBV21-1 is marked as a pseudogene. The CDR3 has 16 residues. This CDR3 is CASSKADGTSGYEQYV. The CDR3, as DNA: TGTGCCAGCAGCAAGGCTGATGGGACTAGCGGCTACGAGCAGTACGTC.

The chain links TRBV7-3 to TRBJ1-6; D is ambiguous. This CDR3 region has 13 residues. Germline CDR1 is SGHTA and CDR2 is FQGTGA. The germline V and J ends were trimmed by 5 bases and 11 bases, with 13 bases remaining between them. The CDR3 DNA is TGTGCCAGCAGCCCTGTTTCGGGGACACCCCTCCACTTT. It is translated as CASSPVSGTPLHF.

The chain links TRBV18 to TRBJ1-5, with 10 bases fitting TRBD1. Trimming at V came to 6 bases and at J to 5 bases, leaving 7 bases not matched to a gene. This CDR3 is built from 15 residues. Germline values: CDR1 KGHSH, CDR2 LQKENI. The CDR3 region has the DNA TGTGCCAGCTCTTCCGGGACAGGGGTGGATCAGCCCCAGCATTTT. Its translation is CASSSGTGVDQPQHF. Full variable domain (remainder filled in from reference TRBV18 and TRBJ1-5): NAGVMQNPRHLVRRRGQEARLRCSPMKGHSHVYWYRQLPEEGLKFMVYLQKENIIDESGMPKERFSAEFPKEGPSILRIQQVVRGDSAAYFCASSSGTGVDQPQHFGDGTRLSIL.

In nucleotides, the CDR3 is TGTGCCAGTAGTATAAGTCCTGAGCAGCCCAAAGCTTTCTTT. Translating gives CASSISPEQPKAFF. The chain combines TRBV19 with TRBJ1-1; the D is unclear. Germline loops: CDR1 LNHDA, CDR2 SQIVND (reference sequence). This CDR3 is built from 14 residues. The V end was cut by 2 bases, the J end by 9 bases, with 16 bases between.

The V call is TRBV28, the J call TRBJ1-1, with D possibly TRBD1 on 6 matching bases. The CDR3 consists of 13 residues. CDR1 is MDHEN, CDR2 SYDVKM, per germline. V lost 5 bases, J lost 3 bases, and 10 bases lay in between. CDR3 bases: TGTGCCAGCAGTCCCGGGGGCGACACTGAAGCTTTCTTT. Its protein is CASSPGGDTEAFF.

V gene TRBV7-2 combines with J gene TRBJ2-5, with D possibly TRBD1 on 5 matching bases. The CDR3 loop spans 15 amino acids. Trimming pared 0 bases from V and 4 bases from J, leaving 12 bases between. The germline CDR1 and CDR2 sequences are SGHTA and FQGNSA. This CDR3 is CASSLAGQPRETQYF. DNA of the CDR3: TGTGCCAGCAGCTTAGCGGGGCAGCCCCGAGAGACCCAGTACTTC.

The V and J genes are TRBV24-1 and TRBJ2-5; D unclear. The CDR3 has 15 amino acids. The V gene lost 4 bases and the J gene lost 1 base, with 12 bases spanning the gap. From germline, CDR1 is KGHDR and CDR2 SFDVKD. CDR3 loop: CATSETDGPQETQYF. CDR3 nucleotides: TGTGCCACCAGTGAAACCGACGGACCCCAAGAGACCCAGTACTTC.

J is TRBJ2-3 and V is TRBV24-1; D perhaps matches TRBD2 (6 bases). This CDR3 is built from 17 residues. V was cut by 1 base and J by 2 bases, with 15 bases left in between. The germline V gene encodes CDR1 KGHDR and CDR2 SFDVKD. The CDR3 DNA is TGTGCCACCAGTGATTTATGGCGGGATGAGGACACAGATACGCAGTATTTT. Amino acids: CATSDLWRDEDTDTQYF.

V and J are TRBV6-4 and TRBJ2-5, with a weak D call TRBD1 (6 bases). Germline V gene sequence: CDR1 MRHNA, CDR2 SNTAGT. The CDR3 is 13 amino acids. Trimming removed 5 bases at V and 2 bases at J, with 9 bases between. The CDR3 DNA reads TGTGCCAGCAGTAGACAGGAGCAAGAGACCCAGTACTTC. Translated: CASSRQEQETQYF.

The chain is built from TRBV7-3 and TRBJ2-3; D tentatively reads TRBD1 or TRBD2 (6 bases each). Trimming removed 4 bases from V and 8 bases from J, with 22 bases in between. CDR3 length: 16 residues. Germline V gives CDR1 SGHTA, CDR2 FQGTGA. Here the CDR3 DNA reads TGTGCCAGCAGCTCCACCGGGACTCCCGAACAGGGTACGCAGTATTTT. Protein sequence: CASSSTGTPEQGTQYF.

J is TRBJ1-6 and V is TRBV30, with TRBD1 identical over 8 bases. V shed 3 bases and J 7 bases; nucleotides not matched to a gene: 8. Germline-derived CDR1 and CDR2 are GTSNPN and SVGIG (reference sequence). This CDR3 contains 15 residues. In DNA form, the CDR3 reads TGTGCCTGGAGGGGGAGGGACAGGAGAAATTCACCCCTCCACTTT. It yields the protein CAWRGRDRRNSPLHF.

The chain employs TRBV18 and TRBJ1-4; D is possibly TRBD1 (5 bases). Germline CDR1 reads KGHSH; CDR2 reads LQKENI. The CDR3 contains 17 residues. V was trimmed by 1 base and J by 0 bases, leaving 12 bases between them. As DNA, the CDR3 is TGTGCCAGCTCACCACTCCCTCAGGGACCAACTAATGAAAAACTGTTTTTT. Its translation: CASSPLPQGPTNEKLFF.

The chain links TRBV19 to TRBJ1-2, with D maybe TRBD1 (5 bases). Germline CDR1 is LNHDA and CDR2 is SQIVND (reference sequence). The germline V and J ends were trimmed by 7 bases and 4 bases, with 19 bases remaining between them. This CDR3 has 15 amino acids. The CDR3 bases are TGTGCCAGTAAGAGTAAAGGGGATCAATCCTATGGCTACACCTTC. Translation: CASKSKGDQSYGYTF.

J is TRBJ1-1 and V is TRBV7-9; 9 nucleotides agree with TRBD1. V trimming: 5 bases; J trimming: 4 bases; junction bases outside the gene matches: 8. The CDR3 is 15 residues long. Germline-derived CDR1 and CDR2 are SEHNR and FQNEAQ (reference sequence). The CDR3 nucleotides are TGTGCCAGCAGCCAATCTGGGACAGGGACCACTGAAGCTTTCTTT. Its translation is CASSQSGTGTTEAFF.

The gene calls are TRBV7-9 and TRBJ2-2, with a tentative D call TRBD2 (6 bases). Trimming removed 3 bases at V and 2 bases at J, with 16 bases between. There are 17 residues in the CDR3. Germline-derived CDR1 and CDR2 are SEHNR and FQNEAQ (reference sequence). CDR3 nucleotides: TGTGCCAGCAGCTTCGGACTGAGCGGGCGAAACACCGGGGAGCTGTTTTTT. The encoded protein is CASSFGLSGRNTGELFF. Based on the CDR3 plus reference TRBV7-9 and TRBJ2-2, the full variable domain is DTGVSQNPRHKITKRGQNVTFRCDPISEHNRLYWYRQTLGQGPEFLTYFQNEAQLEKSRLLSDRFSAERPKGSFSTLEIQRTEQGDSAMYLCASSFGLSGRNTGELFFGEGSRLTVL.

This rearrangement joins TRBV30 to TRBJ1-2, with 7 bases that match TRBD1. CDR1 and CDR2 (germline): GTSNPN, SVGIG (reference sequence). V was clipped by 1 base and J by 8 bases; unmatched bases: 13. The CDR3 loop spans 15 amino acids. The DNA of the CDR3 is TGTGCCTGGAGTGGAAAGTACAGGGGAGTTTCAGGCTACACCTTC. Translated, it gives CAWSGKYRGVSGYTF.

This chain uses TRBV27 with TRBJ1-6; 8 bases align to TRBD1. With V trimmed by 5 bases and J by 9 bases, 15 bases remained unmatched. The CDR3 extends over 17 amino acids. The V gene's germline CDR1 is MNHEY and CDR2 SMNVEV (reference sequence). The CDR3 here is CASSLKGSDRGSSPLHF. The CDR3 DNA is TGTGCCAGCAGTCTAAAGGGGTCCGACAGGGGTAGTTCACCCCTCCACTTT.

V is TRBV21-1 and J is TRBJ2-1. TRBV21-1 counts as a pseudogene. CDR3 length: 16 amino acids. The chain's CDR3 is CASSKRPRATYNEQFF. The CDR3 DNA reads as TGTGCCAGCAGTAAAAGACCCCGAGCCACCTACAATGAGCAGTTCTTC.